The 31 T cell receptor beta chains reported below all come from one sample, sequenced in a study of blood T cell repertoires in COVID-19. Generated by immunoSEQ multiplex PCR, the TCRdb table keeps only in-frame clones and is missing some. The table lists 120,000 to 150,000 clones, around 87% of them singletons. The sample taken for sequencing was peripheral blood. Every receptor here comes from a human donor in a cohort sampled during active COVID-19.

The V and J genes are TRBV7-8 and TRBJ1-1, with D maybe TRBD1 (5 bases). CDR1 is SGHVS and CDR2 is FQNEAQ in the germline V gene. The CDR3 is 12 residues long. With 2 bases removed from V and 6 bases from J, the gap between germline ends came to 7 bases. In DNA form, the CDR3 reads TGTGCCAGCAGCTTATCGGGGGCTGAAGCTTTCTTT. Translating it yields CASSLSGAEAFF.

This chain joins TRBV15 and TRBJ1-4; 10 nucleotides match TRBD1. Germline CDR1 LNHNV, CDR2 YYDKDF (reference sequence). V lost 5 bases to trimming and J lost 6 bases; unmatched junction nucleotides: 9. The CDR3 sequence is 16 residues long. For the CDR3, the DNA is TGTGCCACCAGCTCGAGGGCCGGGACAGGGGATGAAAAACTGTTTTTT. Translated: CATSSRAGTGDEKLFF.

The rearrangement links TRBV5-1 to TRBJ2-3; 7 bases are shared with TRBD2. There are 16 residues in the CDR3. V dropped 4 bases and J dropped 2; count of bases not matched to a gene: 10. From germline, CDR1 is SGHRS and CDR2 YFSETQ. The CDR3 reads CASSTSRDYITDTQYF. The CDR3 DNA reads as TGCGCCAGCAGCACAAGCCGGGACTACATCACAGATACGCAGTATTTT.

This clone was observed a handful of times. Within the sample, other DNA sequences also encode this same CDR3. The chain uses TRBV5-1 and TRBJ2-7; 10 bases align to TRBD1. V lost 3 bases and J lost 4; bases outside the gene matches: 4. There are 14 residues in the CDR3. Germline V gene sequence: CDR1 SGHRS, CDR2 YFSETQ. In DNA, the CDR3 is TGCGCCAGCAGCTCGACAGGGGGCTCGTACGAGCAGTACTTC. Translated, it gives CASSSTGGSYEQYF.

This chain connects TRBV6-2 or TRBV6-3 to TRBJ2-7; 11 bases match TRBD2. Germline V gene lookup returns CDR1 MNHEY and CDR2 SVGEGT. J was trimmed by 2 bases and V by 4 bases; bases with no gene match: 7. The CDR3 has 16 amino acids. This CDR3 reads CASSLAGGPRPYEQYF. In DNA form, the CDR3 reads TGTGCCAGCAGTTTAGCGGGAGGGCCTAGGCCCTACGAGCAGTACTTC.

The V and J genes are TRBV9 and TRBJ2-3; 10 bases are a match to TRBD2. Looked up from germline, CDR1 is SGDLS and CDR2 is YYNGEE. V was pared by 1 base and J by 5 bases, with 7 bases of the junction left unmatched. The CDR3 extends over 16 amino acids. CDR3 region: CASSVNLAGAGDTQYF. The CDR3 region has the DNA TGTGCCAGCAGCGTAAATCTAGCGGGAGCAGGAGATACGCAGTATTTT.

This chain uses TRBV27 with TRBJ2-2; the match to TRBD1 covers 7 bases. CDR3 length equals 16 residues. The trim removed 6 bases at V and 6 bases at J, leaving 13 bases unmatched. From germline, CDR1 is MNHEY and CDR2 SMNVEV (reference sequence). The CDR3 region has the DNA TGTGCCAGCAGCCCCTGGCGGACAGGATTTTCCGGGGAGCTGTTTTTT. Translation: CASSPWRTGFSGELFF.

CDR3 nucleotide sequence: TGTGCCAGCAGGGTGGGGCACACTGAAGCTTTCTTT. Translated: CASRVGHTEAFF. This chain joins TRBV6-5 and TRBJ1-1; possibly TRBD1 for D (5 bases). CDR3 length: 12 amino acids. Germline V gives CDR1 MNHEY, CDR2 SVGAGI. The V end lost 6 bases, the J end lost 3 bases, and 8 bases lay between the germline ends.

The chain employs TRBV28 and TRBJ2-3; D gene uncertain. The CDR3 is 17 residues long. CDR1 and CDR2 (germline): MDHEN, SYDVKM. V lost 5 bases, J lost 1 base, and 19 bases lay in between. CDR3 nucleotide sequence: TGTGCCAGCAGTCCCGACCACCTGGAGCAAGGCACAGATACGCAGTATTTT. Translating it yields CASSPDHLEQGTDTQYF.

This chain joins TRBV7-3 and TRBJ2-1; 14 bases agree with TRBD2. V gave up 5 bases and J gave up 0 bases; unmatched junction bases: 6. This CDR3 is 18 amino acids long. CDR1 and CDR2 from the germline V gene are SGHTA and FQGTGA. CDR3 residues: CASSPGTSGGLSYNEQFF. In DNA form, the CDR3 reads TGTGCCAGCAGCCCGGGGACTAGCGGGGGTCTCTCCTACAATGAGCAGTTCTTC.

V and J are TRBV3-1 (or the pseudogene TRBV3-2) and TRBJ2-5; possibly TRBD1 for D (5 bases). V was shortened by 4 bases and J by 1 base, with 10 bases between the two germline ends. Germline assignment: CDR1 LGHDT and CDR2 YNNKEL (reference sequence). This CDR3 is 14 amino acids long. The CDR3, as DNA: TGTGCCAGCAGCCGTCAGGGTAGCCAAGAGACCCAGTACTTC. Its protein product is CASSRQGSQETQYF.

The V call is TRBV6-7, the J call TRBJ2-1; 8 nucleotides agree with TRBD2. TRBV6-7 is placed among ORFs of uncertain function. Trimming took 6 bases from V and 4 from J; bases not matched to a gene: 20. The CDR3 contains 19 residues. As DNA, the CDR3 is TGTGCCAGCAGCCCCCAAAGGGGCGGGAGGCCCTCAATGTACAATGAGCAGTTCTTC. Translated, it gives CASSPQRGGRPSMYNEQFF.

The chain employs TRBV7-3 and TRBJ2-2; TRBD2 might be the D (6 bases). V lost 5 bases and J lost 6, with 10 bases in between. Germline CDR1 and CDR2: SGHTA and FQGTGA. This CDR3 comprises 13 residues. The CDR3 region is CASSPRLAGELFF. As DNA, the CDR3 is TGTGCCAGCAGCCCTCGACTAGCCGGGGAGCTGTTTTTT.

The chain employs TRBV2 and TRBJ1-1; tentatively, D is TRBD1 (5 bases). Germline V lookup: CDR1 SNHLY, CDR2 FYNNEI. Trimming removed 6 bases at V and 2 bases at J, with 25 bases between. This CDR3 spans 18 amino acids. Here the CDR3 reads CASREQVFPSHLNTEAFF. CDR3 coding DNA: TGTGCCAGCAGAGAACAGGTTTTCCCTAGCCACCTTAACACTGAAGCTTTCTTT.

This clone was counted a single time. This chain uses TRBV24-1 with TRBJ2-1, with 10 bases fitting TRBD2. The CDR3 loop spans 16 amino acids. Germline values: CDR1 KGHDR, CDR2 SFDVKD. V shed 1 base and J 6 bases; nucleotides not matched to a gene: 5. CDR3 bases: TGTGCCACCAGTGATTTCCCTAGCGGGAGTAGCAATGAGCAGTTCTTC. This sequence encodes CATSDFPSGSSNEQFF.

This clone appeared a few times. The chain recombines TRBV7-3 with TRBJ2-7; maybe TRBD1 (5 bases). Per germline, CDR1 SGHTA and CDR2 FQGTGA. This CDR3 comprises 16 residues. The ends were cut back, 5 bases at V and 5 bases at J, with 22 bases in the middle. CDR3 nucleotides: TGTGCCAGCAGCCCCCAGGGCGCGTTCAGGGCCGACGAGCAGTACTTC. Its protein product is CASSPQGAFRADEQYF.

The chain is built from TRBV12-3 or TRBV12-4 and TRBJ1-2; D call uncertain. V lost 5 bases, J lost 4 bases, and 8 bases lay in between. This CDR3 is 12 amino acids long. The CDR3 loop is CASSGRSYGYTF. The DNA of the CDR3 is TGTGCCAGCAGTGGCCGTTCCTATGGCTACACCTTC.

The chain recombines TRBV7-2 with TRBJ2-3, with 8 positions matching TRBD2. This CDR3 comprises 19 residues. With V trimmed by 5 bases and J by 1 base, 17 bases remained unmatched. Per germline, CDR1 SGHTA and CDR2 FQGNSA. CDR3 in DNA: TGTGCCAGCAGCCAGTCGGGCGCGGGAGGCCCCCTTCGCACAGATACGCAGTATTTT. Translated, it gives CASSQSGAGGPLRTDTQYF.

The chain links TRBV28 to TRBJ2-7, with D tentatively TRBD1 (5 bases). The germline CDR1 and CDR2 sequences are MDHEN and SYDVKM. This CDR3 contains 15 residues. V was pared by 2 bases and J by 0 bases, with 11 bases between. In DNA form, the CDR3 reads TGTGCCAGCAGTTTAGGGGCCTTGGGCTCCTACGAGCAGTACTTC. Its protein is CASSLGALGSYEQYF.

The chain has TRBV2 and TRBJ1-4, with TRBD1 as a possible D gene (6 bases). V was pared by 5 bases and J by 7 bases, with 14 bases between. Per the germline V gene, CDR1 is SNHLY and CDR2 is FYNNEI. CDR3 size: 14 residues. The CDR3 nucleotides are TGTGCCAGCAGTTCGAGGGGGGGTGGTGAAAAACTGTTTTTT. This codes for CASSSRGGGEKLFF.

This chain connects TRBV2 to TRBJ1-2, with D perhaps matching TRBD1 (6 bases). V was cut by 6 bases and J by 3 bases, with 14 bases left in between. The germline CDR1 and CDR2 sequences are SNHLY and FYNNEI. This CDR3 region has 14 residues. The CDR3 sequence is CASREQGGDYGYTF. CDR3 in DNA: TGTGCCAGCAGGGAACAGGGAGGAGACTATGGCTACACCTTC.

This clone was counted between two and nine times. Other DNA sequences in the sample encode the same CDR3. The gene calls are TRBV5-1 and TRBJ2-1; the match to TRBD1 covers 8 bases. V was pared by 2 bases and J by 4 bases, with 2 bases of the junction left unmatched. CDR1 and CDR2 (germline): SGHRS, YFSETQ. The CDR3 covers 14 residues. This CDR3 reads CASSLGQGYNEQFF. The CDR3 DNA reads TGCGCCAGCAGCTTAGGACAGGGATACAATGAGCAGTTCTTC.

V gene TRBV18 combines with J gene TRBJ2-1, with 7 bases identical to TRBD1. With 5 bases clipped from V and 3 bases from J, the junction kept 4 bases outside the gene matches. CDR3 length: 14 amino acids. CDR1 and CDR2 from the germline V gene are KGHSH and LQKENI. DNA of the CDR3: TGTGCCAGCTCATTACAGGGGAGCTACAATGAGCAGTTCTTC. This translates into CASSLQGSYNEQFF. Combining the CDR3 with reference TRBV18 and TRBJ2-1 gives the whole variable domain NAGVMQNPRHLVRRRGQEARLRCSPMKGHSHVYWYRQLPEEGLKFMVYLQKENIIDESGMPKERFSAEFPKEGPSILRIQQVVRGDSAAYFCASSLQGSYNEQFFGPGTRLTVL.

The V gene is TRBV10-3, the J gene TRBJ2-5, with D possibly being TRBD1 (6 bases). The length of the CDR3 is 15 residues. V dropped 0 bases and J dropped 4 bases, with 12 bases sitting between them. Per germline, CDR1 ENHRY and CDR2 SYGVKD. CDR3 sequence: CAISESGQGRETQYF. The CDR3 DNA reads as TGTGCCATCAGTGAGTCGGGCCAGGGGAGAGAGACCCAGTACTTC.

CDR3 DNA: TGTGCCAACCCCGAGTGGGCCTGCTATACGCAGTATTTT. The encoded protein is CANPEWACYTQYF. This rearrangement joins TRBV5-4 to TRBJ2-3; no firm D call. This CDR3 is 13 amino acids long. Germline CDR1 and CDR2: SGHNT and YYREEE (reference sequence). With 9 bases removed from V and 7 bases from J, the gap between germline ends came to 18 bases.

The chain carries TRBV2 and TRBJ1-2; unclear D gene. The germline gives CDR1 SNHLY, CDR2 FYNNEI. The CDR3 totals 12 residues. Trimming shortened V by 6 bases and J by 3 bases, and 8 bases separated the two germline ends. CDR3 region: CASRGGDYGYTF. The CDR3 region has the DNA TGTGCCAGCAGGGGCGGGGACTATGGCTACACCTTC.

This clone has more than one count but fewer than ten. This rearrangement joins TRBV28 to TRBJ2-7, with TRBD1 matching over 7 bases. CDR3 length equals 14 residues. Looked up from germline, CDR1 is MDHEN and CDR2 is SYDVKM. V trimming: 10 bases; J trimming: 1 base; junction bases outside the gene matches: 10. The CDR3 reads CATTDRAVSYEQYF. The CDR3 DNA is TGTGCCACCACTGACAGGGCAGTATCCTACGAGCAGTACTTC.

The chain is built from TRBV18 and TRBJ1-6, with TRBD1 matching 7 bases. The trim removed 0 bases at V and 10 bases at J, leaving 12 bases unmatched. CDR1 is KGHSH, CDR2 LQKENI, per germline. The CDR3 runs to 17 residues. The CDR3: CASSPPMQGVLVSPLHF. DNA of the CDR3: TGTGCCAGCTCACCACCTATGCAGGGGGTTTTAGTATCACCCCTCCACTTT.

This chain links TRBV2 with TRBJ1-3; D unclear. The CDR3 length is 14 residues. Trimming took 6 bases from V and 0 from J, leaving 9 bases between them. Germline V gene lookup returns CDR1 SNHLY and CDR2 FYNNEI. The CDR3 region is CASRTEPSGNTIYF. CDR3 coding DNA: TGTGCCAGCAGGACGGAGCCCTCTGGAAACACCATATATTTT. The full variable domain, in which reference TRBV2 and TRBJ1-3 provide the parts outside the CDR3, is EPEVTQTPSHQVTQMGQEVILRCVPISNHLYFYWYRQILGQKVEFLVSFYNNEISEKSEIFDDQFSVERPDGSNFTLKIRSTKLEDSAMYFCASRTEPSGNTIYFGEGSWLTVV.

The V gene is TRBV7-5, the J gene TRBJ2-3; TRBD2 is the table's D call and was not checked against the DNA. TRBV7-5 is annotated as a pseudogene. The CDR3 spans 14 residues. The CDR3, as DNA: TGTGCCAGAAGCACCGGACTGAGCACAGATACGCAGTATTTT. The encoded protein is CARSTGLSTDTQYF.

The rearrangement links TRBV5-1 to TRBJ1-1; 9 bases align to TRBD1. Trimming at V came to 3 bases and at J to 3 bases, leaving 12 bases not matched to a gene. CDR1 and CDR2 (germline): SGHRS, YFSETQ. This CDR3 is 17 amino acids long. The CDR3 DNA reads TGCGCCAGCAGCTCGATGGGACAGGGCATCGGGGACACTGAAGCTTTCTTT. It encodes CASSSMGQGIGDTEAFF. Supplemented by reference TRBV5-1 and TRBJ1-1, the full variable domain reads KAGVTQTPRYLIKTRGQQVTLSCSPISGHRSVSWYQQTPGQGLQFLFEYFSETQRNKGNFPGRFSGRQFSNSRSEMNVSTLELGDSALYLCASSSMGQGIGDTEAFFGQGTRLTVV.